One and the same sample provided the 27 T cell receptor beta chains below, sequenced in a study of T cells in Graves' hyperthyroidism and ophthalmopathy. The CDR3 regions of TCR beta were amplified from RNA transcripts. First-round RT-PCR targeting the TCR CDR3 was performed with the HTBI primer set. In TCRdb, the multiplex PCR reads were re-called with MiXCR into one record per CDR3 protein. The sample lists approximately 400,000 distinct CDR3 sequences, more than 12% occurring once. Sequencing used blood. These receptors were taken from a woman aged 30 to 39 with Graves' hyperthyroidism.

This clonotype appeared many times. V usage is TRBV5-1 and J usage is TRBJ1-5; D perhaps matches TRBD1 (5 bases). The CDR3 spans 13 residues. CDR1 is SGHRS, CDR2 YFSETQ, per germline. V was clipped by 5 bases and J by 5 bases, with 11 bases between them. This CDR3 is CASSQMGHQPQHF. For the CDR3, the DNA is TGCGCCAGCAGTCAGATGGGACATCAGCCCCAGCATTTT.

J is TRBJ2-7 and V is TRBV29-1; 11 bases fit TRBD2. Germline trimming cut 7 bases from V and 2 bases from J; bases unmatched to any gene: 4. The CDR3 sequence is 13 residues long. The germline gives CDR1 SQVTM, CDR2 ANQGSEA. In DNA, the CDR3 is TGCAGCGCAAGACTAGCGGGACCCTACGAGCAGTACTTC. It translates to CSARLAGPYEQYF.

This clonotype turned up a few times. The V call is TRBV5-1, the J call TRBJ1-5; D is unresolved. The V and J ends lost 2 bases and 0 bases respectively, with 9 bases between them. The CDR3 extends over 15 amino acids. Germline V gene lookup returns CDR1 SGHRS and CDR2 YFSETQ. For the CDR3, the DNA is TGCGCCAGCAGCTTTAGCCCGGGTAGCAATCAGCCCCAGCATTTT. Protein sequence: CASSFSPGSNQPQHF.

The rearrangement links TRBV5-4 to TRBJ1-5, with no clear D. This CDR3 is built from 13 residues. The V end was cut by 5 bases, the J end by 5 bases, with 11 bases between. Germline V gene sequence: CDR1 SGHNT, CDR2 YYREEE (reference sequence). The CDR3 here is CASSLGLDQPQHF. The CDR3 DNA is TGTGCCAGCAGTCTGGGGTTAGATCAGCCCCAGCATTTT.

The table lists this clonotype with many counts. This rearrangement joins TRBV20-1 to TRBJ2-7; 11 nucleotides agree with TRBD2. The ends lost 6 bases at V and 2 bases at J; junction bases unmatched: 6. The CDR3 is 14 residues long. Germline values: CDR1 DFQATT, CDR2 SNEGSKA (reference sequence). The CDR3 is CSATSGRKAYEQYF. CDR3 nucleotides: TGCAGTGCCACTAGCGGGAGAAAAGCCTACGAGCAGTACTTC.

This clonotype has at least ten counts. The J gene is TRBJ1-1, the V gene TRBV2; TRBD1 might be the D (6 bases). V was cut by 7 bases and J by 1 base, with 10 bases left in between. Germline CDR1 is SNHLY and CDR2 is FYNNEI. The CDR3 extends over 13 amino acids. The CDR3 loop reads CASNQDRNTEAFF. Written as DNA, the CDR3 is TGTGCCAGCAATCAGGACAGGAACACTGAAGCTTTCTTT.

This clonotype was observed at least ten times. For the CDR3, the DNA is TGTGCCAGCAGCCTGGATCTAGCGGGAGGGAAGCAGTTCTTC. Translated, it gives CASSLDLAGGKQFF. The rearrangement uses TRBV7-9 and TRBJ2-1, with 12 bases aligning to TRBD2. The germline gives CDR1 SEHNR, CDR2 FQNEAQ (reference sequence). J gave up 11 bases and V 5 bases, and 7 bases lay outside the gene matches. This CDR3 contains 14 residues.

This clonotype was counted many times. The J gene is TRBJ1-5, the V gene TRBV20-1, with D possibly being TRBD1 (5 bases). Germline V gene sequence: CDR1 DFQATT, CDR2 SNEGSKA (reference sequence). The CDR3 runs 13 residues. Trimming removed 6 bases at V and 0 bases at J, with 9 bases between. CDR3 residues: CSAQENSNQPQHF. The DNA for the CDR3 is TGCAGTGCACAGGAAAATAGCAATCAGCCCCAGCATTTT.

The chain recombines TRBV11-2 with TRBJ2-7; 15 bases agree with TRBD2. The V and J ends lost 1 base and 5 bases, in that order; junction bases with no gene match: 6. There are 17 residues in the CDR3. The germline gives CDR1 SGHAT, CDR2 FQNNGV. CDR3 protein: CASSLGGTSGRFHEQYF. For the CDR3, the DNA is TGTGCCAGCAGCTTAGGGGGGACTAGCGGGAGGTTCCACGAGCAGTACTTC.

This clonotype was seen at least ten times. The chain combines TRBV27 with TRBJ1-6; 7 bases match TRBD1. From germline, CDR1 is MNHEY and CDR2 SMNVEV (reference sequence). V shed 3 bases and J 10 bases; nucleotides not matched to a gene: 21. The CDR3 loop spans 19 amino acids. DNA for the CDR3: TGTGCCAGCAGTTTCAATCGTGGCGGCAGGGGGGAGATACAGTCACCCCTCCACTTT. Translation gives CASSFNRGGRGEIQSPLHF.

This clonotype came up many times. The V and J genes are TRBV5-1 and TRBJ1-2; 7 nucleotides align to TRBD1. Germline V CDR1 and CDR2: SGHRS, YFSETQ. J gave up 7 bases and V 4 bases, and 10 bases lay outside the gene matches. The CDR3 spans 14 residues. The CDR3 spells CASSLTGTVSGYTF. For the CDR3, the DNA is TGCGCCAGCAGCCTAACCGGGACAGTCTCTGGCTACACCTTC.

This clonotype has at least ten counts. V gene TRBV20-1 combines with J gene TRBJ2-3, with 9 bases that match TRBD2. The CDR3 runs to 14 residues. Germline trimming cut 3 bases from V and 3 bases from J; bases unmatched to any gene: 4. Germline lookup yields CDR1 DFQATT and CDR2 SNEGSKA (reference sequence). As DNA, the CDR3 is TGCAGTGCTAGGCGGCGGGAGGGTACAGATACGCAGTATTTT. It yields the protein CSARRREGTDTQYF.

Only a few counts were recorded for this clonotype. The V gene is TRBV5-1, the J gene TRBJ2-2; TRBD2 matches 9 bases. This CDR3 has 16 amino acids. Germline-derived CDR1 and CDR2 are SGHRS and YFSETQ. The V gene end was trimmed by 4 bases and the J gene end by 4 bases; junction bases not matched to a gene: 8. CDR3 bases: TGCGCCAGCAGCGGGTCTAGCGGGGCCTTCACCGGGGAGCTGTTTTTT. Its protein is CASSGSSGAFTGELFF.

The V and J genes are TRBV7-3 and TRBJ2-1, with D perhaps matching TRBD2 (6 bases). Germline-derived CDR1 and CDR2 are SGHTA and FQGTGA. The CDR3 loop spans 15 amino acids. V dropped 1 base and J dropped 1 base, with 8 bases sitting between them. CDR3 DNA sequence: TGTGCCAGCAGCTTAAACGGGGGTTCCTACAATGAGCAGTTCTTC. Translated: CASSLNGGSYNEQFF.

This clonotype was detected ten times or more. Here the CDR3 reads CASSLGETIYGYTF. The CDR3 DNA reads as TGCGCCAGCAGCTTGGGGGAAACTATCTATGGCTACACCTTC. The V call is TRBV5-1, the J call TRBJ1-2; D not certain. V was clipped by 0 bases and J by 4 bases, with 10 bases between them. The CDR3 totals 14 residues. Germline-derived CDR1 and CDR2 are SGHRS and YFSETQ.

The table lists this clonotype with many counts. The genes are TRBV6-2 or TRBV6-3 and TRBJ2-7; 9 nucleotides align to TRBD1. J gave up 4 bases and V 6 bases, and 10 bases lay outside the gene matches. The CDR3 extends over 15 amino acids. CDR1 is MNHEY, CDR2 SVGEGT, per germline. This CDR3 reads CASRPPGQGIYEQYF. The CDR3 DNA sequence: TGTGCCAGCAGACCTCCGGGACAGGGCATATACGAGCAGTACTTC.

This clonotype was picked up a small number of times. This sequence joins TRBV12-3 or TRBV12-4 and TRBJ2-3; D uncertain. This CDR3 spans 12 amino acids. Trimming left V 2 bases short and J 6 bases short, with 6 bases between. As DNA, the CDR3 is TGTGCCAGCAGTTTAAAGGGTGATACGCAGTATTTT. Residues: CASSLKGDTQYF.

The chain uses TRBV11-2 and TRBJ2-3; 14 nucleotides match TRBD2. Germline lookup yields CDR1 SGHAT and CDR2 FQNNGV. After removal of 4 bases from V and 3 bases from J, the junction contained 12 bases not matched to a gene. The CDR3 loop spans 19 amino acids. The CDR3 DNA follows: TGTGCCAGCAGCTCCGCGTCGGGACTAGCGGGAGAGGCGACAGATACGCAGTATTTT. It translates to CASSSASGLAGEATDTQYF.

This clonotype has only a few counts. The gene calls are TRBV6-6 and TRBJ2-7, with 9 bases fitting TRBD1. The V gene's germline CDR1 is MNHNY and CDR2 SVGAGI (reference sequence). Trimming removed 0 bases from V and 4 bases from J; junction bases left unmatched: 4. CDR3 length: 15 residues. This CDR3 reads CASSYSRTGVYEQYF. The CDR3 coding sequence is TGTGCCAGCAGTTACTCCCGGACAGGGGTTTACGAGCAGTACTTC.

CDR3 amino acids: CATRQGGNEQFF. CDR3 sequence (DNA): TGTGCCACCCGACAGGGGGGAAATGAGCAGTTCTTC. The V gene is TRBV19, the J gene TRBJ2-1; 9 bases are shared with TRBD1. J lost 7 bases, V lost 10 bases, and 5 bases had no gene match. The CDR3 consists of 12 residues. The germline V gene encodes CDR1 LNHDA and CDR2 SQIVND (reference sequence).

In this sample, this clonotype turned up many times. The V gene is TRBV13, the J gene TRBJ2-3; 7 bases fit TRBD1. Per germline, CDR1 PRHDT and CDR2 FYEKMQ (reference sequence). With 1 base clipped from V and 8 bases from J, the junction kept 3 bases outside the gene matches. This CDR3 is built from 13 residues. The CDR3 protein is CASSLDSGGTQYF. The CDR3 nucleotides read TGTGCCAGCAGCTTAGATTCAGGGGGTACGCAGTATTTT.

The CDR3 loop is CASSLVGLAGAIEQFF. CDR3 nucleotides: TGTGCCAGCAGCTTAGTCGGCCTAGCGGGAGCTATTGAGCAGTTCTTC. The chain uses TRBV11-3 and TRBJ2-1, with TRBD2 identical over 10 bases. Germline CDR1 reads SGHNT; CDR2 reads YENEEA. The V gene end was trimmed by 1 base and the J gene end by 9 bases; junction bases not matched to a gene: 9. This CDR3 has 16 amino acids.

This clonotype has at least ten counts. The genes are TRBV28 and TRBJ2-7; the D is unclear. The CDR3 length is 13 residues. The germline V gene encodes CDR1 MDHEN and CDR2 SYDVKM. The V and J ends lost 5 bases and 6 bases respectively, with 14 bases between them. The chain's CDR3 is CASSPPASSEQYF. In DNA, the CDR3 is TGTGCCAGCAGTCCACCCGCCTCTTCCGAGCAGTACTTC. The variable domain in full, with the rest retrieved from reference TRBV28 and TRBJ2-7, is DVKVTQSSRYLVKRTGEKVFLECVQDMDHENMFWYRQDPGLGLRLIYFSYDVKMKEKGDIPEGYSVSREKKERFSLILESASTNQTSMYLCASSPPASSEQYFGPGTRLTVT.

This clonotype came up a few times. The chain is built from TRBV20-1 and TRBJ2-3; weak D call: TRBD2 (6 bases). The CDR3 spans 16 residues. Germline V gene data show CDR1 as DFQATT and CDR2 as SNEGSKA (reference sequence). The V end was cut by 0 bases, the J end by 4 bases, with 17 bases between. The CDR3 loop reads CSARDFGGSIADTQYF. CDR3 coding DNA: TGCAGTGCTAGAGATTTTGGGGGGTCCATCGCAGATACGCAGTATTTT.

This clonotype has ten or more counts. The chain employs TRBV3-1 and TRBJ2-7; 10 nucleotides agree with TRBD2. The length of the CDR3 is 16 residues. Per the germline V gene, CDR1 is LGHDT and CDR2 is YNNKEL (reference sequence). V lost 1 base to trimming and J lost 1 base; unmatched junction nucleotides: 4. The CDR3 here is CASSQASGRLSYEQYF. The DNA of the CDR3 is TGTGCCAGCAGCCAAGCTAGCGGGAGATTATCCTACGAGCAGTACTTC.

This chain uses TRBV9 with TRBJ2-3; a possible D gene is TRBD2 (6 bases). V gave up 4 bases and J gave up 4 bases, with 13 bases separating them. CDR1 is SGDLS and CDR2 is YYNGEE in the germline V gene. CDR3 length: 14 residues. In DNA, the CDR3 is TGTGCCAGCAGCTCAAGCCCGGGGGCAGATACGCAGTATTTT. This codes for CASSSSPGADTQYF.

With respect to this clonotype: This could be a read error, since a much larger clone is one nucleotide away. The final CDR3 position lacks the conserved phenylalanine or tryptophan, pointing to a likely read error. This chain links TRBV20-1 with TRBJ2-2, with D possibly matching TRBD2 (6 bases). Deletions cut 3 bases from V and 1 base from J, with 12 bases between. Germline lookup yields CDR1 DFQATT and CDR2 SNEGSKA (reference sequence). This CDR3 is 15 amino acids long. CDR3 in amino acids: CSASGLLLNTGELFL. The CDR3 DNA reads TGCAGTGCTAGCGGACTACTCTTGAACACCGGGGAGCTGTTTCTT.